These T cell receptor beta chains were read from a single sample in a study of human thymus T cells. TCRdb's copy holds only in-frame clones and misses some; the assay was immunoSEQ multiplex PCR. The data contain roughly 120,000 clones, approximately 96% of them singletons. Specimen: thymus tissue. The receptors here all came from a boy under three years old with a congenital heart defect but otherwise immunologically healthy. The CDR3 runs from the conserved cysteine through the conserved F or W. The D gene is left open where the match is weak. Where a row states a size, it is once, few, many or the class of an expanded clone; other rows omit it.

cdr3_nt	cdr3_aa	j_call	cdr3_length	v_call	d_call	clone_size
TGTGCCAGTAGTCCTGGGGTAGACGATAGCAATCAGCCCCAGCATTTT	CASSPGVDDSNQPQHF	TRBJ1-5	16	TRBV19	NA	NA
TGTGCCAGCAGTGAACGATTCCCCTATGGCTACACCTTC	CASSERFPYGYTF	TRBJ1-2	13	TRBV2	NA	NA
TGCGCCAGCAGCCTAGGGAATGAGCAGTTCTTC	CASSLGNEQFF	TRBJ2-1	11	TRBV4-1	NA	NA
TGTGCCAGCAGCGTGGACAGGGGGAACCAGCCCCAGCATTTT	CASSVDRGNQPQHF	TRBJ1-5	14	TRBV5-6	TRBD1	NA
TGTGCCAGCAGCTTAGACAGGGGGCGCAACGAGCAGTACTTC	CASSLDRGRNEQYF	TRBJ2-7	14	TRBV7-9	TRBD1	NA
TGTGCCAGTAGTATAAATCCCTCGTACGAGCAGTACTTC	CASSINPSYEQYF	TRBJ2-7	13	TRBV19	NA	NA
TGTGCCAGCAGACCCCCTTCGAAGACAGGGGGCGCGGTGAACACTGAAGCTTTCTTT	CASRPPSKTGGAVNTEAFF	TRBJ1-1	19	TRBV27	TRBD1	NA
TGTGCCAGCAGCTTAGGCGTCTGGGGGCTCGGTGAGCAGTTCTTC	CASSLGVWGLGEQFF	TRBJ2-1	15	TRBV7-2	NA	NA
TGTGCCACCGGGACTAGCACACACAATGAGCAGTTCTTC	CATGTSTHNEQFF	TRBJ2-1	13	TRBV6-1	TRBD2	NA
TGTGCCAGCAGCAAAGTAACGGGGGGGCTCCTTCCCGGGGAGCTGTTTTTT	CASSKVTGGLLPGELFF	TRBJ2-2	17	TRBV21-1	NA	once
TGTGCCAGCAGCTTGGGAAGATGGGGAGCTGGAAACACCATATATTTT	CASSLGRWGAGNTIYF	TRBJ1-3	16	TRBV5-6	NA	NA